The sequence of this TCR beta chain was determined in a study of shared clonotypes between healthy human individuals. Whole-study findings and limits: A small donor pool kept down the genetic and exposure-history diversity that was represented. Collection of samples was limited to blood; tissue repertoires likely differ.

CD8 cells classed as naive were CD45RO-negative and positively selected for CCR7, excluding terminally differentiated effector memory CD45RA+ cells. Turning to this clone: Its specificity is unknown.

Repertoires were generated with immunoSEQ multiplex PCR, while TCRdb's copy carries only in-frame clones and drops some. The profile shows 650,000 to 800,000 clones, 92% of them singletons. This CDR3 has 16 amino acids. CDR1 is SGHRS, CDR2 YFSETQ, per germline. V was pared by 5 bases and J by 2 bases, with 18 bases between. The sequence derives from a man aged 30 to 45 in good health. V usage is TRBV5-1 and J usage is TRBJ2-3; perhaps D is TRBD1 or TRBD2 (6 bases each). Sequenced material: naive CD8+ T cells sorted from blood. CDR3 bases: TGCGCCAGCAGTCCGAGGGGGGTAGTTTCCACAGATACGCAGTATTTT. This sequence encodes CASSPRGVVSTDTQYF.